This is a list of T cell receptor beta chains from one sample in a study of radiotherapy plus CTLA-4 blockade in lung cancer. Generated by immunoSEQ multiplex PCR, the TCRdb table keeps only in-frame clones and is missing some. The data show 26,000 or so clones, 79% seen once. The source material was peripheral blood, sampled from a patient treated with radiotherapy plus ipilimumab. The origin of the receptors is a human donor with non-small cell lung cancer that progressed on radiotherapy plus ipilimumab. The CDR3 runs from the conserved cysteine through the conserved F or W. A D gene is named only where the DNA matches it firmly. Size is stated for part of the rows, as once, few or many counts, or as a class when the clone is expanded.

NA	TRBV4-3	NA	TRBJ2-2	CASSQDGGDTGELFF	TGCGCCAGCAGCCAAGATGGTGGGGATACCGGGGAGCTGTTTTTT
NA	TRBV27	NA	TRBJ2-1	CASSPYSPGLYNEQFF	TGTGCCAGCAGTCCATACTCCCCGGGACTCTACAATGAGCAGTTCTTC
NA	TRBV10-1	NA	TRBJ2-7	CASPEGGLENEQYF	TGCGCCAGCCCCGAAGGAGGTCTAGAGAACGAGCAGTACTTC
TRBD2	TRBV4-3	NA	TRBJ2-1	CASSPSGGPYNEQFF	TGCGCCAGCAGCCCCTCGGGGGGACCCTACAATGAGCAGTTCTTC
NA	TRBV2	once	TRBJ1-1	CASTPESENTEAFF	TGTGCCAGCACCCCAGAATCCGAGAACACTGAAGCTTTCTTT
NA	TRBV2	NA	TRBJ2-7	CASSEDRGGSYEQYF	TGTGCCAGCAGTGAAGACCGAGGGGGCTCCTACGAGCAGTACTTC
TRBD1	TRBV7-9	few	TRBJ2-2	CASSSGTVGTGELFF	TGTGCCAGCAGCTCCGGGACAGTGGGGACCGGGGAGCTGTTTTTT
NA	TRBV2	NA	TRBJ1-2	CASSQTGYSKGYTF	TGTGCCAGCAGTCAAACAGGGTATTCGAAGGGCTACACCTTC
NA	TRBV7-3	NA	TRBJ2-3	CASSLYGGTDTQYF	TGTGCCAGCAGCTTATACGGGGGCACAGATACGCAGTATTTT
NA	TRBV4-3	NA	TRBJ2-1	CASSQDVGGLTNEQFF	TGCGCCAGCAGCCAAGATGTGGGGGGCTTAACGAATGAGCAGTTCTTC
NA	TRBV6-4	NA	TRBJ1-5	CASSFVDRINQPQHF	TGTGCCAGCAGTTTCGTGGACAGAATCAATCAGCCCCAGCATTTT
NA	TRBV6-4	NA	TRBJ2-1	CASSLTAEAYNEQFF	TGTGCCAGCAGCCTGACTGCCGAGGCCTACAATGAGCAGTTCTTC
TRBD2	TRBV14	once	TRBJ2-7	CASSLRTSVDMDEQYF	TGTGCCAGCAGCCTTCGGACTAGCGTTGACATGGACGAGCAGTACTTC
NA	TRBV4-1	NA	TRBJ2-1	CASSQEVRDSYNEQFF	TGCGCCAGCAGCCAAGAAGTCCGGGACTCCTACAATGAGCAGTTCTTC
TRBD1	TRBV28	once	TRBJ1-1	CASSLPTGGAGEAFF	TGTGCCAGCAGTTTACCTACAGGGGGCGCGGGTGAAGCTTTCTTT
NA	TRBV6-1	NA	TRBJ1-2	CASRPMGRAGYTF	TGTGCCAGCAGACCAATGGGCAGGGCTGGCTACACCTTC
NA	TRBV11-2	NA	TRBJ1-1	CASSKERENTEAFF	TGTGCCAGCAGCAAAGAAAGGGAGAACACTGAAGCTTTCTTT
NA	TRBV5-1	NA	TRBJ2-3	CARSRGAPGGADTQYF	TGCGCCCGCAGCAGGGGGGCGCCCGGGGGGGCAGATACGCAGTATTTT
NA	TRBV7-6	NA	TRBJ2-2	CASTTGRTGELFF	TGTGCCAGCACTACGGGGAGGACCGGGGAGCTGTTTTTT
NA	TRBV5-6	NA	TRBJ2-5	CASSRGARAAETQYF	TGTGCCAGCAGCCGTGGGGCGCGGGCCGCGGAGACCCAGTACTTC
NA	TRBV27	NA	TRBJ1-1	CASNQIPSNTEAFF	TGTGCCAGCAACCAAATACCCTCGAACACTGAAGCTTTCTTT
TRBD2	TRBV7-6	NA	TRBJ2-2	CASSRRARASGGNTGELFF	TGTGCCAGCAGCCGAAGGGCTAGGGCTAGCGGAGGTAACACCGGGGAGCTGTTTTTT
TRBD1	TRBV19	NA	TRBJ2-1	CASSTGVYNEQFF	TGTGCCAGTAGCACAGGGGTCTACAATGAGCAGTTCTTC
NA	TRBV28	NA	TRBJ1-6	CASSQSSAETYNSPLHF	TGTGCCAGCAGTCAATCCTCAGCAGAGACCTATAATTCACCCCTCCACTTT
TRBD1	TRBV10-3	NA	TRBJ1-2	CAITHEDRATSYGYTF	TGTGCCATCACCCATGAGGACAGGGCAACTTCCTATGGCTACACCTTC
TRBD2	TRBV14	NA	TRBJ2-5	CASTIGLAAQETQYF	TGTGCCAGCACCATAGGACTAGCGGCACAAGAGACCCAGTACTTC
TRBD1	TRBV4-1	few	TRBJ1-4	CASSQGQGVEKLFF	TGCGCCAGCAGCCAGGGACAGGGAGTTGAAAAACTGTTTTTT
NA	TRBV28	NA	TRBJ2-7	CASSLYQGHEQYF	TGTGCCAGCAGTTTATATCAGGGCCACGAGCAGTACTTC